The 21 T cell receptor beta chains below were found in one sample sequenced in a study of shared clonotypes between healthy human individuals. Using immunoSEQ multiplex PCR, the repertoire was profiled, and TCRdb retains in-frame clones only, with some absent. Of roughly 510,000 clones in the sample, 60% to 80% were seen once. Material for sequencing was PBMCs. These receptor sequences come from a woman aged 40 to 49 in good health. Some clones in this sample may be carry-over from other donors' samples.

The table lists this clone with a few counts. J is TRBJ2-1 and V is TRBV5-1; D unclear. Germline V gene lookup returns CDR1 SGHRS and CDR2 YFSETQ. The CDR3 runs 13 residues. V was cut by 3 bases and J by 2 bases, with 6 bases left in between. The CDR3 sequence is CASSSPAYNEQFF. The CDR3, as DNA: TGCGCCAGCAGCTCACCGGCCTACAATGAGCAGTTCTTC. Full variable domain (rest looked up from reference TRBV5-1 and TRBJ2-1): KAGVTQTPRYLIKTRGQQVTLSCSPISGHRSVSWYQQTPGQGLQFLFEYFSETQRNKGNFPGRFSGRQFSNSRSEMNVSTLELGDSALYLCASSSPAYNEQFFGPGTRLTVL.

The chain is built from TRBV10-1 and TRBJ1-4, with D uncertain. Trimming stripped 0 bases from V and 0 bases from J, with 14 bases between. The CDR3 is made up of 18 amino acids. CDR1 and CDR2 from the germline V gene are WNHNN and SYGVQD (reference sequence). The CDR3 DNA follows: TGCGCCAGCAGTGAGTCAAACAGTCTTGTGGCAACTAATGAAAAACTGTTTTTT. As protein: CASSESNSLVATNEKLFF.

The V and J genes are TRBV28 and TRBJ2-5, with D possibly TRBD1 on 8 matching bases. The V gene lost 2 bases and the J gene lost 11 bases, with 15 bases spanning the gap. This CDR3 spans 13 amino acids. From germline, CDR1 is MDHEN and CDR2 SYDVKM. The CDR3 reads CASSLQGAGEQYF. DNA of the CDR3: TGTGCCAGCAGTTTACAGGGGGCGGGGGAGCAGTACTTC.

This rearrangement joins TRBV11-2 to TRBJ2-7; D tentatively fits TRBD1 or TRBD2 (5 bases each). This CDR3 spans 15 amino acids. Germline CDR1 SGHAT, CDR2 FQNNGV. Trimming took off 3 bases at V and 4 bases at J, with 16 bases between the two ends. The CDR3 nucleotides are TGTGCCAGCAGCTTCGCGGGCCAGGGCGGGTACGAGCAGTACTTC. Its translation: CASSFAGQGGYEQYF.

The chain combines TRBV4-2 with TRBJ2-5; the match to TRBD2 covers 7 bases. This CDR3 region has 16 residues. Unmatched junction bases numbered 11, after V lost 0 bases and J lost 7 bases. CDR1 and CDR2 (germline): LGHNA, YNFKEQ. DNA of the CDR3: TGTGCCAGCAGCCAAGATGGGGGAGGGGCCTTTGCGACCCAGTACTTC. Encoded protein: CASSQDGGGAFATQYF.

J is TRBJ2-3 and V is TRBV5-1, with no clear D. The V and J ends lost 0 bases and 1 base respectively, with 6 bases between them. Germline CDR1 reads SGHRS; CDR2 reads YFSETQ. CDR3 size: 14 residues. The CDR3 DNA is TGCGCCAGCAGCTTGGGTTTGGGCACAGATACGCAGTATTTT. Protein sequence: CASSLGLGTDTQYF.

This clone occurred once. The J gene is TRBJ2-2, the V gene TRBV9; either TRBD1 or TRBD2 may supply D (5 bases each). V lost 5 bases and J 4 bases, leaving 15 bases between the germline ends. The germline CDR1 and CDR2 sequences are SGDLS and YYNGEE. This CDR3 has 15 residues. CDR3 DNA: TGTGCCAGCAGTGCCCTCGGGACCTCCACCGGGGAGCTGTTTTTT. Amino acid sequence: CASSALGTSTGELFF.

V gene TRBV6-5 combines with J gene TRBJ2-7; the D gene is possibly TRBD1 (5 bases). Trimming took off 2 bases at V and 7 bases at J, with 15 bases between the two ends. The germline V gene encodes CDR1 MNHEY and CDR2 SVGAGI. The CDR3 runs to 14 residues. The CDR3: CASSYDRPVWEQYF. CDR3 nucleotide sequence: TGTGCCAGCAGTTACGACAGACCGGTGTGGGAGCAGTACTTC.

The genes are TRBV7-8 and TRBJ1-4; D is uncertain. V was clipped by 1 base and J by 3 bases, with 6 bases between them. This CDR3 is 14 amino acids long. Germline V gene lookup returns CDR1 SGHVS and CDR2 FQNEAQ. The CDR3 loop reads CASSLGPSNEKLFF. The CDR3 nucleotides read TGTGCCAGCAGCTTAGGACCTTCTAATGAAAAACTGTTTTTT.

CDR3 in amino acids: CASSQEISSDNEQFF. DNA for the CDR3: TGTGCCAGCAGCCAAGAAATCAGCTCTGACAATGAGCAGTTCTTC. The genes are TRBV4-2 and TRBJ2-1; D ambiguous. Germline CDR1 and CDR2: LGHNA and YNFKEQ. The CDR3 spans 15 residues. V was shortened by 0 bases and J by 5 bases, with 11 bases between the two germline ends.

This clone was found a few times. V gene TRBV19 combines with J gene TRBJ1-2; D is perhaps TRBD1 (5 bases). The germline gives CDR1 LNHDA, CDR2 SQIVND (reference sequence). Trimming cost V 3 bases and J 4 bases, with 12 bases left between them. The length of the CDR3 is 14 residues. The CDR3 DNA follows: TGTGCCAGTAGTATGTTGCCAGGGACCTATGGCTACACCTTC. Protein sequence: CASSMLPGTYGYTF.

The rearrangement links TRBV6-1 to TRBJ2-1; D is unclear. Germline V gives CDR1 MNHNS, CDR2 SASEGT. Trimming shortened V by 3 bases and J by 6 bases, and 15 bases separated the two germline ends. This CDR3 has 15 residues. The CDR3 loop is CASSDLSLQLNEQFF. CDR3 DNA: TGTGCCAGCAGTGATCTGTCCCTCCAACTCAATGAGCAGTTCTTC.

This chain connects TRBV27 to TRBJ2-1; TRBD2 matches at 16 bases. The CDR3 length is 16 residues. Germline V CDR1 and CDR2: MNHEY, SMNVEV (reference sequence). Trimming cost V 6 bases and J 4 bases; bases outside gene matches: 3. CDR3 region: CASRPGLAGGYNEQFF. CDR3 sequence (DNA): TGTGCCAGCAGACCGGGACTAGCGGGAGGGTACAATGAGCAGTTCTTC.

The genes are TRBV29-1 and TRBJ1-4; D remains ambiguous. From germline, CDR1 is SQVTM and CDR2 ANQGSEA. CDR3 length: 13 residues. DNA for the CDR3: TGCAGTACGTCAGGTGGATCCAATGAAAAACTGTTTTTT. Residues: CSTSGGSNEKLFF.

The V gene is TRBV30, the J gene TRBJ2-3; TRBD1 matches at 8 bases. The CDR3 runs to 14 residues. Germline CDR1 is GTSNPN and CDR2 is SVGIG (reference sequence). V trimming: 5 bases; J trimming: 7 bases; junction bases outside the gene matches: 11. CDR3 sequence (DNA): TGTGCCTGGGGGTGGCAGGGGGCGCCGTATACGCAGTATTTT. Translated: CAWGWQGAPYTQYF.

Only a few counts were recorded for this clone. Written as DNA, the CDR3 is TGCGCCAGCAGCCAACAAGGGACAGGGGGATACGAGCAGTACTTC. This translates into CASSQQGTGGYEQYF. V gene TRBV4-1 combines with J gene TRBJ2-7; 11 bases align to TRBD1. Germline-derived CDR1 and CDR2 are MGHRA and YSYEKL. The V and J ends lost 2 bases and 4 bases, in that order; junction bases with no gene match: 4. This CDR3 spans 15 amino acids.

The chain carries TRBV19 and TRBJ2-7, with 7 bases identical to TRBD1. CDR1 LNHDA and CDR2 SQIVND come from the germline V gene (reference sequence). CDR3 size: 14 residues. With V trimmed by 5 bases and J by 6 bases, 10 bases remained unmatched. Here the CDR3 DNA reads TGTGCCAGTAGTCTCGACAGGGCGATCGGCGAGCAGTACTTC. Its translation is CASSLDRAIGEQYF.

The V call is TRBV27, the J call TRBJ2-7; possible D gene TRBD2, 5 bases. This CDR3 region has 13 residues. The V and J ends lost 5 bases and 6 bases respectively, with 14 bases between them. Per the germline V gene, CDR1 is MNHEY and CDR2 is SMNVEV (reference sequence). The CDR3 bases are TGTGCCAGCAGTCACCGGGAATGGGGCGAGCAGTACTTC. As protein: CASSHREWGEQYF.

For this clone: The conserved final phenylalanine or tryptophan is absent from the CDR3, which likely points to a read error. The limits of the CDR3 on the DNA are not certain, so only TCRdb's listed CDR3 is given. This rearrangement joins TRBV12-2 to TRBJ2-7; the table's D call of TRBD2 was not tested on the DNA. TRBV12-2 is termed a pseudogene. The CDR3 region is 9 residues in length, termini included. This CDR3 reads CASARACSL.

This chain uses TRBV7-6 with TRBJ2-7, with a tentative D call TRBD2 (6 bases). The CDR3 length is 12 residues. The ends were cut back, 3 bases at V and 6 bases at J, with 9 bases in the middle. Germline assignment: CDR1 SGHVS and CDR2 FNYEAQ. Written as DNA, the CDR3 is TGTGCCAGCAGCTTTATGGGAGGCGAGCAGTACTTC. This sequence encodes CASSFMGGEQYF.

The rearrangement joins TRBV18 to TRBJ2-1; 8 bases are a match to TRBD1. The CDR3 consists of 13 residues. The junction had 5 bases not matched to a gene; V was cut back by 5 bases and J by 8 bases. CDR1 is KGHSH and CDR2 is LQKENI in the germline V gene. The CDR3, as DNA: TGTGCCAGCTCAATACACAGGGGGGATGAGCAGTTCTTC. Amino acids: CASSIHRGDEQFF.